This TCR beta chain was identified during a study of human T cells and chemical hapten exposure. Findings and limits, study-wide: Expanded TCRs made up significantly more big CDR3 similarity clusters than controls did.

Time point denoted: pre-sensitization, week 0. Sample treatment: therapeutic diphenylcyclopropenone sensitization with weekly scalp DPC. Total RNA was isolated from unfractionated whole blood. From germline, CDR1 is LGHDT and CDR2 YNNKEL (reference sequence). Deletions cut 3 bases from V and 2 bases from J, with 12 bases between. This CDR3 contains 15 residues. Library construction involved attaching unique molecular identifiers to individual cDNA molecules, which allowed quantitative, reproducible TCR counting. Original methodology: Sample TCR counts, which ranged from roughly 20,000 to 750,000, had a median of about 100,000. TCRdb independently ran MiXCR on the RACE reads; one entry per CDR3 protein. For this entry, the V and J calls and clone size follow TCRdb and not the study's own pipeline. The table includes around 350,000 distinct CDR3 sequences, 5% to 6.5% detected once. This clonotype was seen more than once but under ten times. Its antigen is undetermined.

The V gene is TRBV3-1, the J gene TRBJ2-3; perhaps D is TRBD1 or TRBD2 (6 bases each). The origin of this receptor is a woman younger than 35 with alopecia areata. Some clones in this sample may be carry-over from other donors' samples. The specimen was whole blood, collected in connection with sensitization to the hapten diphenylcyclopropenone (DPC). The CDR3: CASSQAGGPTDTQYF. The CDR3 DNA follows: TGTGCCAGCAGCCAGGCCGGGGGCCCCACAGATACGCAGTATTTT.